Presented here are 15 T cell receptor beta chains from one specimen sequenced in a study of read filtering for tumor transcriptome and immune sequencing. This library used around 0.4 ug RNA and molecular barcoded adaptors spanning alpha/delta and beta/gamma chains. TCRdb analysed the reads with MiXCR anew, one entry per CDR3 protein. The table includes about 35,000 distinct CDR3 sequences, 13% to 15% detected once. Sequenced sample: a population of CD138-negative cells sorted from bone marrow. Receptors were obtained from a donor aged 40 or older with multiple myeloma.

This clonotype was observed many times. The chain uses TRBV7-9 and TRBJ2-7; perhaps TRBD2 as D (5 bases). V shed 8 bases and J shed 7 bases, with 18 bases lying between them. The CDR3 runs to 13 residues. Germline V gives CDR1 SEHNR, CDR2 FQNEAQ (reference sequence). The CDR3 DNA reads as TGTGCCAGCGACCCCGGGAAAAGGGTTGAGCAGTACTTC. Protein product: CASDPGKRVEQYF. The full variable domain, with the rest looked up from reference TRBV7-9 and TRBJ2-7, is DTGVSQNPRHKITKRGQNVTFRCDPISEHNRLYWYRQTLGQGPEFLTYFQNEAQLEKSRLLSDRFSAERPKGSFSTLEIQRTEQGDSAMYLCASDPGKRVEQYFGPGTRLTVT.

This clonotype has ten or more counts. V gene TRBV2 combines with J gene TRBJ2-7, with 12 bases identical to TRBD1. The V segment lost 6 bases and the J segment 6 bases; nucleotides outside the gene matches: 9. CDR1 and CDR2 from the germline V gene are SNHLY and FYNNEI. This CDR3 spans 15 amino acids. DNA of the CDR3: TGTGCCAGCAGAAATACCGGGACAGGGGGCACCGAGCAGTACTTC. The encoded protein is CASRNTGTGGTEQYF.

This clonotype has ten or more counts. The chain joins TRBV9 to TRBJ2-5; D is unresolved. Trimming pared 4 bases from V and 5 bases from J, leaving 12 bases between. Per the germline V gene, CDR1 is SGDLS and CDR2 is YYNGEE. CDR3 length: 13 residues. The CDR3 coding sequence is TGTGCCAGCAGCCTGGGAATAGGGGAGACCCAGTACTTC. It translates to CASSLGIGETQYF.

This clonotype was detected ten times or more. The chain uses TRBV5-1 and TRBJ1-4, with a weak D call TRBD1 (6 bases). The germline CDR1 and CDR2 sequences are SGHRS and YFSETQ. The CDR3 length is 15 residues. Trimming removed 4 bases from V and 7 bases from J, with 17 bases in between. CDR3: CASSTLQGESEKLFF. DNA of the CDR3: TGCGCCAGCAGCACTCTACAGGGCGAGTCTGAAAAACTGTTTTTT.

A note on this clonotype: A much larger clone differs by one base, so this may be a read error. The chain combines TRBV5-1 with TRBJ1-5, with D hard to call. Germline-derived CDR1 and CDR2 are SGHRS and YFSETQ. The CDR3 has 13 residues. Between the trimmed V and J ends, which lost 0 bases and 6 bases, there was a span of 7 bases. CDR3 sequence: CASSLEGGQPQHF. The CDR3 nucleotides read TGCGCCAGCAGCTTGGAGGGTGGTCAGCCCCAGCATTTT. Complete variable domain (other parts from reference TRBV5-1 and TRBJ1-5): KAGVTQTPRYLIKTRGQQVTLSCSPISGHRSVSWYQQTPGQGLQFLFEYFSETQRNKGNFPGRFSGRQFSNSRSEMNVSTLELGDSALYLCASSLEGGQPQHFGDGTRLSIL.

This clonotype showed up just a few times. A read error may be the cause here, since a much bigger clone is one base away. The chain employs TRBV5-1 and TRBJ2-1, with 11 positions matching TRBD2. V dropped 7 bases and J dropped 6; count of bases not matched to a gene: 12. This CDR3 contains 16 residues. Germline CDR1 and CDR2: SGHRS and YFSETQ. CDR3 in DNA: TGCGCCAGCGCTCCCTCCACTAGCGGGGGTACCAATGAGCAGTTCTTC. Translated, it gives CASAPSTSGGTNEQFF. Based on the CDR3 plus reference TRBV5-1 and TRBJ2-1, the full variable domain is KAGVTQTPRYLIKTRGQQVTLSCSPISGHRSVSWYQQTPGQGLQFLFEYFSETQRNKGNFPGRFSGRQFSNSRSEMNVSTLELGDSALYLCASAPSTSGGTNEQFFGPGTRLTVL.

This clonotype was recorded many times. The chain uses TRBV27 and TRBJ1-1; weak D call: TRBD1 (5 bases). V dropped 6 bases and J dropped 0 bases, with 17 bases sitting between them. The CDR3 totals 16 residues. In germline, CDR1 is MNHEY, CDR2 SMNVEV (reference sequence). CDR3 amino acids: CASSTWEAGVNTEAFF. In nucleotides, the CDR3 is TGTGCCAGCAGCACCTGGGAGGCGGGGGTGAACACTGAAGCTTTCTTT.

This chain uses TRBV10-3 with TRBJ1-5; D is perhaps TRBD1 (5 bases). Germline V gene sequence: CDR1 ENHRY, CDR2 SYGVKD. The CDR3 loop spans 14 amino acids. Trimming pared 2 bases from V and 2 bases from J, leaving 7 bases between. The CDR3 sequence is CAISEQGGNQPQHF. CDR3 in DNA: TGTGCCATCAGTGAGCAGGGAGGCAATCAGCCCCAGCATTTT.

This clonotype was recorded many times. The chain uses TRBV29-1 and TRBJ1-1; D may be TRBD1 (6 bases). There are 16 residues in the CDR3. Trimming pared 7 bases from V and 7 bases from J, leaving 28 bases between. Germline V gene lookup returns CDR1 SQVTM and CDR2 ANQGSEA. In DNA form, the CDR3 reads TGCAGCGCTGCGCCGGGTGGGGGCAGGGTGGTGGGTGAAGCTTTCTTT. Its translation: CSAAPGGGRVVGEAFF.

There are many counts of this clonotype. The V and J genes are TRBV11-2 and TRBJ1-4; no clear D. Germline V gene lookup returns CDR1 SGHAT and CDR2 FQNNGV. CDR3 length: 18 residues. Trimming pared 5 bases from V and 0 bases from J, leaving 19 bases between. DNA for the CDR3: TGTGCCAGCAGCGGGCGGTTTCCGTCTCGAGCAACTAATGAAAAACTGTTTTTT. This sequence encodes CASSGRFPSRATNEKLFF.

This clonotype was counted many times. The gene calls are TRBV11-2 and TRBJ2-1; D might be TRBD1 or TRBD2, each matching 7 bases. Trimming removed 1 base from V and 6 bases from J, with 13 bases in between. The CDR3 consists of 15 residues. In germline, CDR1 is SGHAT, CDR2 FQNNGV. The CDR3 region is CASSLVAGGVNEQFF. The CDR3 DNA is TGTGCCAGCAGCTTAGTGGCAGGGGGGGTCAATGAGCAGTTCTTC.

This clonotype was recorded at least ten times. The chain joins TRBV12-3 or TRBV12-4 to TRBJ2-7; 7 bases map to TRBD1. Trimming at V came to 3 bases and at J to 4 bases, leaving 6 bases not matched to a gene. CDR3 size: 14 residues. CDR3 amino acids: CASSLAGTDYEQYF. The CDR3 DNA is TGTGCCAGCAGTTTGGCCGGGACAGATTACGAGCAGTACTTC.

This clonotype has a count of ten or more. The chain has TRBV2 and TRBJ1-3; TRBD1 might be the D (6 bases). Trimming left V 9 bases short and J 4 bases short, with 19 bases between. This CDR3 has 15 residues. Per the germline V gene, CDR1 is SNHLY and CDR2 is FYNNEI. CDR3 DNA sequence: TGTGCCAGTGAATCCGGGACACTAGTCGGAAACACCATATATTTT. Translating it yields CASESGTLVGNTIYF.

This clonotype was seen many times. The chain carries TRBV3-1 and TRBJ1-1; the D gene is possibly TRBD1 (5 bases). This CDR3 has 14 residues. The V end was cut by 7 bases, the J end by 6 bases, with 18 bases between. In germline, CDR1 is LGHDT, CDR2 YNNKEL (reference sequence). CDR3 nucleotide sequence: TGTGCCAGCACCCCGTGGGGCGATGGGGCTGAAGCTTTCTTT. This codes for CASTPWGDGAEAFF.

This clonotype was picked up many times. J is TRBJ2-1 and V is TRBV20-1, with D uncertain. Deletions cut 2 bases from V and 8 bases from J, with 22 bases between. The CDR3 sequence is 16 residues long. The germline CDR1 and CDR2 sequences are DFQATT and SNEGSKA (reference sequence). DNA of the CDR3: TGCAGTGCTAGACGACTCGGGCCAGATGTAAGGGATGAGCAGTTCTTC. This sequence encodes CSARRLGPDVRDEQFF.